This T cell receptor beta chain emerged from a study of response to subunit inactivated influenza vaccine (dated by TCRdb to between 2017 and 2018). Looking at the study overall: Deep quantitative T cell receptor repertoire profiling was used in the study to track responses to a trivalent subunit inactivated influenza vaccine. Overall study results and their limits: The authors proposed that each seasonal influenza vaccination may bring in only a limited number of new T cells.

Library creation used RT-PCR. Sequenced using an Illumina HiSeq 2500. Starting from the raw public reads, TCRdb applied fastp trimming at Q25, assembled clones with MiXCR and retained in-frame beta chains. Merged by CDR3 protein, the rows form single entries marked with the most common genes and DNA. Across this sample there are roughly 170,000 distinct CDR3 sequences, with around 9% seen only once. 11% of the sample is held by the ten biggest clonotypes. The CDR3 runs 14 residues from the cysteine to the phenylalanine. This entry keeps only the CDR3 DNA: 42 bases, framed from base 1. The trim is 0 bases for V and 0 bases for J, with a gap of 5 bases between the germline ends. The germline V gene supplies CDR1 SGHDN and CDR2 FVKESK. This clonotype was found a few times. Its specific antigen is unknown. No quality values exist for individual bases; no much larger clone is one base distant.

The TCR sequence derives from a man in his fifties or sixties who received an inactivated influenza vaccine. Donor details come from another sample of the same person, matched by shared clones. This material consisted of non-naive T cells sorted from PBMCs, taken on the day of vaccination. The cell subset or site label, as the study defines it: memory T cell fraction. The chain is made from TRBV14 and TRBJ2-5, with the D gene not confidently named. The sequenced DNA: TGTGCCAGCAGCCAAGATGTGGACCAAGAGACCCAGTACTTC. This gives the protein CASSQDVDQETQYF.